Following are 27 T cell receptor beta chains from one sample sequenced in a study of cytomegalovirus exposure and HLA in healthy donors (dated by TCRdb to about 2017). The protocol used for the library was the immunoSEQ multiplex PCR assay. In its TCRdb copy, this immuneACCESS table keeps in-frame sequences only and misses some clones. Where compared with another copy, unresolved V genes explain less than half of these, and the others have no known cause. The sample table records just under 65,000 clones; approximately 95% of these occur just once. The ten largest make up 7% of the sample. What was sequenced was PBMCs. The receptors shown here come from a woman aged 18-29 years in good health and CMV-seropositive.

This chain uses TRBV5-1 with TRBJ2-3; TRBD2 is a possible D gene (7 bases). Germline lookup yields CDR1 SGHRS and CDR2 YFSETQ. Trimming removed 2 bases at V and 0 bases at J, with 10 bases between. There are 15 residues in the CDR3. CDR3 amino acids: CASSFRGGSTDTQYF. For the CDR3, the DNA is TGCGCCAGCAGCTTTAGGGGGGGAAGCACAGATACGCAGTATTTT.

The rearrangement joins TRBV6-5 to TRBJ1-2; possible D gene TRBD1, 5 bases. The CDR3 covers 15 residues. Germline V CDR1 and CDR2: MNHEY, SVGAGI. Trimming left V 0 bases short and J 2 bases short, with 10 bases between. The CDR3 DNA follows: TGTGCCAGCAGTTACTCGGAGGGGATAAACTATGGCTACACCTTC. Translation gives CASSYSEGINYGYTF.

The CDR3 region has the DNA TGTGCCAGCAGCTTTTCGGACAGGGACTACGAGCAGTACTTC. Protein product: CASSFSDRDYEQYF. The genes are TRBV13 and TRBJ2-7; 8 nucleotides line up with TRBD1. The germline gives CDR1 PRHDT, CDR2 FYEKMQ (reference sequence). This CDR3 has 14 residues. Trimming at V came to 3 bases and at J to 3 bases, leaving 4 bases not matched to a gene.

The CDR3 DNA is TGTGCCTGGAGTGCGACGGACAGATATAGCAATCAGCCCCAGCATTTT. Residues: CAWSATDRYSNQPQHF. The chain uses TRBV30 and TRBJ1-5, with D possibly being TRBD1 (6 bases). The CDR3 runs 16 residues. Germline-derived CDR1 and CDR2 are GTSNPN and SVGIG (reference sequence). Trimming left V 1 base short and J 0 bases short, with 13 bases between. Combining the CDR3 with reference TRBV30 and TRBJ1-5 gives the whole variable domain SQTIHQWPATLVQPVGSPLSLECTVEGTSNPNLYWYRQAAGRGLQLLFYSVGIGQISSEVPQNLSASRPQDRQFILSSKKLLLSDSGFYLCAWSATDRYSNQPQHFGDGTRLSIL.

DNA for the CDR3: TGTGCCAGCACCGACCGGGGACTAGCGGCCTACGAGCAGTACTTC. It translates to CASTDRGLAAYEQYF. The chain uses TRBV28 and TRBJ2-7, with TRBD2 matching over 11 bases. The CDR3 has 15 amino acids. The junction had 7 bases not matched to a gene; V was cut back by 7 bases and J by 2 bases. Looked up from germline, CDR1 is MDHEN and CDR2 is SYDVKM.

The chain has TRBV5-4 and TRBJ2-5, with unresolved D. The CDR3 extends over 14 amino acids. Germline-derived CDR1 and CDR2 are SGHNT and YYREEE (reference sequence). V was pared by 1 base and J by 1 base, with 8 bases between. CDR3 region: CASSLSASQETQYF. Here the CDR3 DNA reads TGTGCCAGCAGCTTGTCTGCCAGCCAAGAGACCCAGTACTTC.

This clone was observed a single time. V usage is TRBV4-2 and J usage is TRBJ2-1; the match to TRBD2 covers 12 bases. J lost 4 bases, V lost 0 bases, and 1 base had no gene match. There are 16 residues in the CDR3. CDR1 and CDR2 from the germline V gene are LGHNA and YNFKEQ. CDR3 DNA sequence: TGTGCCAGCAGCCAAGATGGGACTAGCGGGTACAATGAGCAGTTCTTC. Protein sequence: CASSQDGTSGYNEQFF.

V gene TRBV7-8 combines with J gene TRBJ2-7; unclear D gene. The germline CDR1 and CDR2 sequences are SGHVS and FQNEAQ. This CDR3 comprises 14 residues. The V gene lost 5 bases and the J gene lost 0 bases, with 11 bases spanning the gap. CDR3 amino acids: CASSARPSSYEQYF. In nucleotides, the CDR3 is TGTGCCAGCAGCGCTAGACCGAGCTCCTACGAGCAGTACTTC.

CDR3 nucleotide sequence: TGTGCCAGCAGCTCATGGACAGGGCTGGGCAATGAGCAGTTCTTC. It translates to CASSSWTGLGNEQFF. This sequence joins TRBV7-2 and TRBJ2-1; TRBD1 agrees at 8 bases. V trimming: 4 bases; J trimming: 6 bases; junction bases outside the gene matches: 8. The germline V gene has CDR1 SGHTA and CDR2 FQGNSA. The CDR3 covers 15 residues.

The genes are TRBV28 and TRBJ2-1; 9 positions agree with TRBD2. J gave up 8 bases and V 6 bases, and 11 bases lay outside the gene matches. The CDR3 spans 15 residues. The V gene's germline CDR1 is MDHEN and CDR2 SYDVKM. The CDR3 here is CASRLLGAGGYEQFF. CDR3 DNA sequence: TGTGCCAGCAGACTTCTCGGAGCGGGAGGCTATGAGCAGTTCTTC. Using reference TRBV28 and TRBJ2-1 for the parts outside the CDR3, the full variable domain is DVKVTQSSRYLVKRTGEKVFLECVQDMDHENMFWYRQDPGLGLRLIYFSYDVKMKEKGDIPEGYSVSREKKERFSLILESASTNQTSMYLCASRLLGAGGYEQFFGPGTRLTVL.

J is TRBJ2-2 and V is TRBV10-3; 10 bases fit TRBD1. The germline CDR1 and CDR2 sequences are ENHRY and SYGVKD. Trimming cost V 4 bases and J 3 bases; bases outside gene matches: 11. The CDR3 extends over 18 amino acids. The CDR3 DNA reads as TGTGCCATCAGTGGGGAAATTCCAGACAGGGGGCACACCGGGGAGCTGTTTTTT. It is translated as CAISGEIPDRGHTGELFF.

The J gene is TRBJ1-5, the V gene TRBV6-6; 11 bases match TRBD1. This CDR3 is 16 amino acids long. V shed 6 bases and J 5 bases; nucleotides not matched to a gene: 9. In germline, CDR1 is MNHNY, CDR2 SVGAGI (reference sequence). For the CDR3, the DNA is TGTGCCAGCAGACGACACCCGGGACAGGGGGATCAGCCCCAGCATTTT. It yields the protein CASRRHPGQGDQPQHF.

The chain links TRBV6-1 to TRBJ2-3; weak D call: TRBD1 (6 bases). The CDR3 has 16 residues. Trimming pared 2 bases from V and 1 base from J, leaving 13 bases between. Germline V gene data show CDR1 as MNHNS and CDR2 as SASEGT. The CDR3 DNA follows: TGTGCCAGCAGTGAACAGACTCCAGGGGGCACAGATACGCAGTATTTT. Its translation: CASSEQTPGGTDTQYF.

V is TRBV10-3 and J is TRBJ1-1, with D unresolved. Trimming took 8 bases from V and 1 from J, leaving 11 bases between them. There are 13 residues in the CDR3. Germline V CDR1 and CDR2: ENHRY, SYGVKD. For the CDR3, the DNA is TGTGCCATCTCGGTACAGCAGAACACTGAAGCTTTCTTT. Amino acid sequence: CAISVQQNTEAFF.

The rearrangement links TRBV5-4 to TRBJ2-7; 7 bases match TRBD2. CDR3 length: 14 amino acids. Germline assignment: CDR1 SGHNT and CDR2 YYREEE (reference sequence). V gave up 5 bases and J gave up 5 bases; unmatched junction bases: 10. This CDR3 reads CASSPGLSTNEQYF. For the CDR3, the DNA is TGTGCCAGCAGTCCGGGACTAAGTACAAACGAGCAGTACTTC.

J is TRBJ1-1 and V is TRBV5-6; D ambiguous. The V gene's germline CDR1 is SGHDT and CDR2 YYEEEE. The length of the CDR3 is 15 residues. V shed 3 bases and J shed 1 base, with 13 bases lying between them. This chain's CDR3 is CASSYRGFKNTEAFF. DNA of the CDR3: TGTGCCAGCAGCTACCGGGGTTTCAAGAACACTGAAGCTTTCTTT.

V usage is TRBV28 and J usage is TRBJ1-5; possibly TRBD1 for D (6 bases). From germline, CDR1 is MDHEN and CDR2 SYDVKM. The CDR3 is 16 amino acids. V lost 7 bases and J 3 bases, leaving 19 bases between the germline ends. CDR3 DNA sequence: TGTGCCAGCATGCGGGGGAGGGGGGTGGCCAATCAGCCCCAGCATTTT. Translation: CASMRGRGVANQPQHF.

This chain joins TRBV18 and TRBJ1-6, with 8 bases identical to TRBD1. This CDR3 has 18 residues. Germline V lookup: CDR1 KGHSH, CDR2 LQKENI. V gave up 5 bases and J gave up 6 bases; unmatched junction bases: 15. CDR3 nucleotide sequence: TGTGCCAGCTCAAGCCTCGGGACAGGTGTTCCCGGTAATTCACCCCTCCACTTT. Encoded protein: CASSSLGTGVPGNSPLHF.

V and J are TRBV18 and TRBJ1-5; possibly TRBD1 for D (5 bases). The V end lost 3 bases, the J end lost 1 base, and 13 bases lay between the germline ends. Germline CDR1 and CDR2: KGHSH and LQKENI. The CDR3 is 16 amino acids. CDR3 region: CASSPIAGISNQPQHF. CDR3 coding DNA: TGTGCCAGCTCACCTATCGCAGGGATCAGCAATCAGCCCCAGCATTTT.

The rearrangement links TRBV4-1 to TRBJ1-5; weak D call: TRBD1 (5 bases). Trimming took off 1 base at V and 9 bases at J, with 19 bases between the two ends. The germline gives CDR1 MGHRA, CDR2 YSYEKL. The CDR3 covers 16 residues. Written as DNA, the CDR3 is TGCGCCAGCAGCCAAGCTGCAGGGAATGTCGGGCGGCCCCAGCATTTT. Its protein product is CASSQAAGNVGRPQHF.

V is TRBV4-1 and J is TRBJ2-7, with TRBD2 as a possible D gene (6 bases). Looked up from germline, CDR1 is MGHRA and CDR2 is YSYEKL. The CDR3 has 13 residues. V lost 8 bases and J lost 0, with 11 bases in between. CDR3 loop: CASGRESSYEQYF. The CDR3 coding sequence is TGCGCCAGCGGACGGGAGAGCTCCTACGAGCAGTACTTC.

This sequence joins TRBV28 and TRBJ2-5; D might be TRBD1 (6 bases). This CDR3 spans 14 amino acids. CDR1 and CDR2 (germline): MDHEN, SYDVKM. V was trimmed by 7 bases and J by 3 bases, leaving 15 bases between them. This chain's CDR3 is CASTYRVREETQYF. Written as DNA, the CDR3 is TGTGCCAGCACCTACAGGGTTAGGGAAGAGACCCAGTACTTC.

This clone is a singleton in its sample. The chain's CDR3 is CASSPRLTEAFF. The CDR3 DNA sequence: TGTGCCAGCAGCCCCAGGCTCACTGAAGCTTTCTTT. V and J are TRBV14 and TRBJ1-1, with D hard to call. Trimming removed 4 bases from V and 4 bases from J, with 7 bases in between. CDR3 length: 12 residues. Looked up from germline, CDR1 is SGHDN and CDR2 is FVKESK.

The chain recombines TRBV7-9 with TRBJ2-7; no clear D gene. The CDR3 runs 16 residues. Germline loops: CDR1 SEHNR, CDR2 FQNEAQ (reference sequence). The germline V and J ends were trimmed by 2 bases and 5 bases, with 19 bases remaining between them. The CDR3 here is CASSLWSGSGSDEQYF. The CDR3 DNA sequence: TGTGCCAGCAGCTTATGGAGTGGGTCTGGTTCCGACGAGCAGTACTTC.

The chain employs TRBV15 and TRBJ2-7, with 10 bases identical to TRBD1. CDR3 length: 17 residues. V lost 0 bases, J lost 3 bases, and 8 bases stayed unmatched. CDR1 and CDR2 from the germline V gene are LNHNV and YYDKDF (reference sequence). The CDR3 sequence: CATSRDLAGTGDYEQYF. CDR3 nucleotide sequence: TGTGCCACCAGCAGAGATTTGGCCGGGACAGGGGACTACGAGCAGTACTTC.

The chain employs TRBV11-3 and TRBJ1-2; possibly TRBD1 for D (5 bases). The V gene lost 3 bases and the J gene lost 0 bases, with 14 bases spanning the gap. Germline CDR1 and CDR2: SGHNT and YENEEA. This CDR3 comprises 16 residues. In DNA form, the CDR3 reads TGTGCCAGCAGCTTCGTGGACACTGCCTCTAACTATGGCTACACCTTC. Translated, it gives CASSFVDTASNYGYTF.

The chain joins TRBV30 to TRBJ2-7; 7 positions match TRBD2. The germline V gene has CDR1 GTSNPN and CDR2 SVGIG (reference sequence). This CDR3 is built from 13 residues. V lost 1 base to trimming and J lost 3 bases; unmatched junction nucleotides: 3. This CDR3 reads CAWSGGRVYEQYF. CDR3 coding DNA: TGTGCCTGGAGTGGTGGGAGGGTCTACGAGCAGTACTTC. The whole variable domain, remainder taken from reference TRBV30 and TRBJ2-7, is SQTIHQWPATLVQPVGSPLSLECTVEGTSNPNLYWYRQAAGRGLQLLFYSVGIGQISSEVPQNLSASRPQDRQFILSSKKLLLSDSGFYLCAWSGGRVYEQYFGPGTRLTVT.